The T cell receptor (beta chain) described here comes from a study of T cell changes during pregnancy in multiple sclerosis. The CDR3 extends over 17 amino acids. Trimming removed 0 bases from V and 2 bases from J; junction bases left unmatched: 5. Germline assignment: CDR1 SGHRS and CDR2 YFSETQ. Some clones are missing from TCRdb's copy, which holds only in-frame ones; the method was immunoSEQ multiplex PCR. The sample lists 85,000 to 130,000 clones; around 94% were seen once. This receptor was taken from a female donor with multiple sclerosis, enrolled in a pregnancy study. This chain connects TRBV5-1 to TRBJ2-3; 11 bases map to TRBD2. The sequences come from peripheral blood, collected in the second trimester of pregnancy. The CDR3 DNA is TGCGCCAGCAGCTTGGCGCGTAGCGGGGGGGTCACAGATACGCAGTATTTT. Amino acid sequence: CASSLARSGGVTDTQYF.